The 23 T cell receptor beta chains presented below share a single source sample, sequenced in a study of cytomegalovirus exposure and HLA in healthy donors (dated by TCRdb to 2016 to 2017). Library generation was performed with the immunoSEQ multiplex PCR assay. For the multiplex PCR, a mixture combining 60 forward primers for TCR Vbeta segments and 13 reverse primers for TCR Jbeta segments was used. The immuneACCESS repertoire file appears here via TCRdb, limited to in-frame rearrangements. These files lack a portion of the clones; in checked studies, under half of the deficit traces to unresolved V genes, and the cause of the others is not known. The sample table contains some 150,000 clones; only one count was recorded for around 84% of them. The ten largest make up about 2.2% of the sample. The source material was PBMCs. Receptors were obtained from a man in his fifties in good health and CMV-seronegative.

This clone appeared a few times. The chain combines TRBV30 with TRBJ1-6, with TRBD1 identical over 9 bases. The ends lost 0 bases at V and 7 bases at J; junction bases unmatched: 4. Germline loops: CDR1 GTSNPN, CDR2 SVGIG (reference sequence). The CDR3 is 15 residues long. CDR3 amino acids: CAWSVQGQGNSPLHF. The CDR3 DNA reads TGTGCCTGGAGTGTACAGGGACAGGGCAATTCACCCCTCCACTTT.

This clone was seen once. The genes are TRBV15 and TRBJ2-7, with D perhaps matching TRBD1 (6 bases). V was shortened by 2 bases and J by 4 bases, with 9 bases between the two germline ends. This CDR3 region has 13 residues. Germline CDR1 LNHNV, CDR2 YYDKDF (reference sequence). The CDR3 bases are TGTGCCACCAGCAGACAGGGGAGATACGAGCAGTACTTC. Protein sequence: CATSRQGRYEQYF.

This clone was observed once. The chain combines TRBV4-1 with TRBJ2-5; D gene ambiguous. The CDR3 is made up of 15 amino acids. The germline gives CDR1 MGHRA, CDR2 YSYEKL. Trimming stripped 1 base from V and 5 bases from J, with 14 bases between. CDR3 coding DNA: TGCGCCAGCAGCCAAGGTTCTAGTGGTGGCGAGACCCAGTACTTC. Its protein is CASSQGSSGGETQYF.

The rearrangement uses TRBV2 and TRBJ1-3; the D gene is possibly TRBD1 (6 bases). The CDR3 has 14 amino acids. The germline V gene has CDR1 SNHLY and CDR2 FYNNEI. V lost 4 bases and J lost 9, with 16 bases in between. Here the CDR3 DNA reads TGTGCCAGCAGTGCGTCGGACAGCCAAAGCACCATATATTTT. Translation: CASSASDSQSTIYF.

The table lists this clone with a count of one. Distinct nucleotide sequences in the sample also encode this CDR3. V and J are TRBV19 and TRBJ1-2; 10 bases map to TRBD1. The J segment lost 5 bases and the V segment lost 3 bases, leaving 9 bases of the junction unmatched. The CDR3 is made up of 16 amino acids. Germline V gene data show CDR1 as LNHDA and CDR2 as SQIVND (reference sequence). In DNA, the CDR3 is TGTGCCAGTAGTATCGGTGCCGGGACAGGGGAATATGGCTACACCTTC. Its translation: CASSIGAGTGEYGYTF.

A few counts support this clone. The genes are TRBV2 and TRBJ2-3, with 12 bases identical to TRBD2. The germline gives CDR1 SNHLY, CDR2 FYNNEI. The CDR3 runs 15 residues. V was clipped by 3 bases and J by 6 bases; unmatched bases: 4. Here the CDR3 reads CASSESSGGADTQYF. CDR3 coding DNA: TGTGCCAGCAGTGAGTCTAGCGGGGGGGCGGATACGCAGTATTTT.

V gene TRBV6-5 combines with J gene TRBJ1-1; D gene unclear. The V end lost 2 bases, the J end lost 7 bases, and 14 bases lay between the germline ends. The CDR3 is 14 residues long. Germline V gene lookup returns CDR1 MNHEY and CDR2 SVGAGI. The DNA for the CDR3 is TGTGCCAGCAGTTACCCAGGACGGGATCGTGAAGCTTTCTTT. It encodes CASSYPGRDREAFF.

The rearrangement joins TRBV6-5 to TRBJ1-2; 7 positions agree with TRBD1. J was trimmed by 2 bases and V by 5 bases; bases with no gene match: 8. Germline assignment: CDR1 MNHEY and CDR2 SVGAGI. The CDR3 contains 15 residues. CDR3 coding DNA: TGTGCCAGCAGTCGCGCCTCACAGGGGAACTATGGCTACACCTTC. As protein: CASSRASQGNYGYTF.

V usage is TRBV25-1 and J usage is TRBJ2-7; 10 bases match TRBD1. V lost 5 bases, J lost 4 bases, and 8 bases stayed unmatched. The CDR3 is 15 residues long. Germline loops: CDR1 MGHDK, CDR2 SYGVNS. CDR3: CASSSPGQGTYEQYF. CDR3 bases: TGTGCCAGCAGTTCACCGGGACAGGGGACTTACGAGCAGTACTTC.

The genes are TRBV18 and TRBJ2-5; 7 positions agree with TRBD1. With 4 bases clipped from V and 2 bases from J, the junction kept 4 bases outside the gene matches. Germline-derived CDR1 and CDR2 are KGHSH and LQKENI. The CDR3 length is 14 residues. CDR3 sequence (DNA): TGTGCCAGCTCACGACGGGGACAGCAAGAGACCCAGTACTTC. The encoded protein is CASSRRGQQETQYF. Combining the CDR3 with reference TRBV18 and TRBJ2-5 gives the whole variable domain NAGVMQNPRHLVRRRGQEARLRCSPMKGHSHVYWYRQLPEEGLKFMVYLQKENIIDESGMPKERFSAEFPKEGPSILRIQQVVRGDSAAYFCASSRRGQQETQYFGPGTRLLVL.

V is TRBV27 and J is TRBJ1-2; 9 bases match TRBD1. Trimming took 4 bases from V and 4 from J; bases not matched to a gene: 4. The CDR3 totals 14 residues. Germline assignment: CDR1 MNHEY and CDR2 SMNVEV (reference sequence). CDR3 sequence (DNA): TGTGCCAGCAGTTACAGGGGGCCGGGCTATGGCTACACCTTC. Translation: CASSYRGPGYGYTF.

This chain uses TRBV25-1 with TRBJ2-1; 8 bases line up with TRBD2. The length of the CDR3 is 15 residues. J gave up 5 bases and V 0 bases, and 3 bases lay outside the gene matches. The germline V gene has CDR1 MGHDK and CDR2 SYGVNS. The CDR3 reads CASSEYVSGDNEQFF. CDR3 DNA: TGTGCCAGCAGTGAATATGTTAGCGGGGACAATGAGCAGTTCTTC.

This clone turned up a few times. This chain uses TRBV28 with TRBJ2-7; 11 bases map to TRBD2. V trimming: 9 bases; J trimming: 1 base; junction bases outside the gene matches: 2. Germline V gene data show CDR1 as MDHEN and CDR2 as SYDVKM. CDR3 size: 13 residues. CDR3 in amino acids: CASTSGGSYEQYF. In nucleotides, the CDR3 is TGTGCCAGTACTAGCGGGGGATCCTACGAGCAGTACTTC.

CDR3 sequence reads: CASSYSSGGSIQYF. As DNA, the CDR3 is TGTGCCAGCAGTTACTCGAGCGGGGGGTCGATTCAGTACTTC. The V and J genes are TRBV6-5 and TRBJ2-4, with 9 bases that match TRBD2. The CDR3 runs to 14 residues. V lost 0 bases and J lost 10; bases outside the gene matches: 4. Germline V gives CDR1 MNHEY, CDR2 SVGAGI.

This clone was detected a few times. The chain couples TRBV7-2 to TRBJ1-1; no definite D call. Per the germline V gene, CDR1 is SGHTA and CDR2 is FQGNSA. The CDR3 covers 16 residues. Deletions cut 2 bases from V and 4 bases from J, with 17 bases between. This CDR3 is CASSLLSGRGSTEAFF. The CDR3 DNA sequence: TGTGCCAGCAGCTTATTGTCTGGGCGCGGGTCCACTGAAGCTTTCTTT.

The chain couples TRBV25-1 to TRBJ2-7; D unresolved. The CDR3 has 12 residues. V lost 4 bases and J lost 0, with 4 bases in between. Germline V gene sequence: CDR1 MGHDK, CDR2 SYGVNS. CDR3 coding DNA: TGTGCCAGCAGTGCAGGCTCCTACGAGCAGTACTTC. This sequence encodes CASSAGSYEQYF.

The rearrangement uses TRBV28 and TRBJ2-3, with 8 bases identical to TRBD1. Germline lookup yields CDR1 MDHEN and CDR2 SYDVKM. The CDR3 runs 12 residues. V dropped 10 bases and J dropped 6; count of bases not matched to a gene: 6. In DNA form, the CDR3 reads TGTGCCATCAACAGGGGGGCGGATACGCAGTATTTT. Protein sequence: CAINRGADTQYF.

This clone was observed a single time. V and J are TRBV11-3 and TRBJ2-6; 10 bases align to TRBD1. The CDR3 consists of 17 residues. From germline, CDR1 is SGHNT and CDR2 YENEEA. The V gene end was trimmed by 5 bases and the J gene end by 4 bases; junction bases not matched to a gene: 8. CDR3 nucleotide sequence: TGTGCCAGCAGCCCACGGGACAGGGGACCCGGGGCCAACGTCCTGACTTTC. As protein: CASSPRDRGPGANVLTF.

The chain has TRBV4-1 and TRBJ1-2; a possible D gene is TRBD1 (6 bases). The CDR3 contains 14 residues. Germline V CDR1 and CDR2: MGHRA, YSYEKL. Trimming pared 0 bases from V and 4 bases from J, leaving 9 bases between. As DNA, the CDR3 is TGCGCCAGCAGCCAAGAAACAGGGTTCTATGGCTACACCTTC. Amino acid sequence: CASSQETGFYGYTF.

This sequence joins TRBV6-5 and TRBJ2-2; TRBD1 is a possible D gene (5 bases). The CDR3 is 16 amino acids. From germline, CDR1 is MNHEY and CDR2 SVGAGI. V was cut by 0 bases and J by 4 bases, with 12 bases left in between. The CDR3 DNA is TGTGCCAGCAGTTACTCGTACCCAGGGCGCACCGGGGAGCTGTTTTTT. Its translation: CASSYSYPGRTGELFF.

This chain uses TRBV5-1 with TRBJ2-3; possible D gene TRBD2, 5 bases. Trimming left V 4 bases short and J 1 base short, with 7 bases between. Per the germline V gene, CDR1 is SGHRS and CDR2 is YFSETQ. The CDR3 totals 13 residues. The CDR3 coding sequence is TGCGCCAGCAGCCGGGGAGGCACAGATACGCAGTATTTT. Its translation is CASSRGGTDTQYF. The entire variable domain, with the rest obtained from reference TRBV5-1 and TRBJ2-3, is as follows: KAGVTQTPRYLIKTRGQQVTLSCSPISGHRSVSWYQQTPGQGLQFLFEYFSETQRNKGNFPGRFSGRQFSNSRSEMNVSTLELGDSALYLCASSRGGTDTQYFGPGTRLTVL.

V gene TRBV5-6 combines with J gene TRBJ2-6; D may be TRBD2 (5 bases). V was pared by 1 base and J by 0 bases, with 14 bases between. This CDR3 has 18 amino acids. Germline values: CDR1 SGHDT, CDR2 YYEEEE. The CDR3 loop is CASSLSGLIHSGANVLTF. CDR3 nucleotide sequence: TGTGCCAGCAGCTTGTCAGGACTCATCCACTCTGGGGCCAACGTCCTGACTTTC.

The chain couples TRBV5-4 to TRBJ1-1; 9 bases fit TRBD1. The V gene end was trimmed by 4 bases and the J gene end by 2 bases; junction bases not matched to a gene: 21. Germline V gives CDR1 SGHNT, CDR2 YYREEE (reference sequence). The CDR3 is 20 amino acids. The CDR3 region is CASSPGSPQGASSGNTEAFF. The CDR3 bases are TGTGCCAGCAGCCCAGGATCCCCACAGGGGGCGTCGTCGGGCAACACTGAAGCTTTCTTT.